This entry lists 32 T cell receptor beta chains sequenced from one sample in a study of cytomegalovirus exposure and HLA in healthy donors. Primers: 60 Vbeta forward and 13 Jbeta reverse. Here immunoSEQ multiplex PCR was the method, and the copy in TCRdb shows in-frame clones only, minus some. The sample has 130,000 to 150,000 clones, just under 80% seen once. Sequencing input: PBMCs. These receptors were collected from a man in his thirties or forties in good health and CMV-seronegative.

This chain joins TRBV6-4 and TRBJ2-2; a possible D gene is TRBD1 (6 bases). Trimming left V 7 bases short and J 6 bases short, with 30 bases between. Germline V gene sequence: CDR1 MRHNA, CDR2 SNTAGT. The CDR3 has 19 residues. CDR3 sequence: CASTQPNRGYRVRAGELFF. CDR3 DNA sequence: TGTGCCAGCACCCAGCCAAATCGAGGGTACAGGGTTCGTGCCGGGGAGCTGTTTTTT.

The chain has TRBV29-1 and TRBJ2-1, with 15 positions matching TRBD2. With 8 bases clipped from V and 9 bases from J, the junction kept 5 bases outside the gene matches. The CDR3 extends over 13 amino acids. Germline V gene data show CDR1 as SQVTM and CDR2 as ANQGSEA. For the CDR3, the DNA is TGCAGCCAAGGACTAGCGGGAGGGCTTGAGCAGTTCTTC. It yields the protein CSQGLAGGLEQFF.

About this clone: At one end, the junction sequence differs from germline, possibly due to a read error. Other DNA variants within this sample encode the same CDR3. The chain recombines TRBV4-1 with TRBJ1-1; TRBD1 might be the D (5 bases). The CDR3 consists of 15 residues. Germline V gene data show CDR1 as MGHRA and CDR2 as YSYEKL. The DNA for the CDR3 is TGCGCTAGCAGCCAAGACTGGAGGGGCGGCACTGAAGCTTTCTTT. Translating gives CASSQDWRGGTEAFF.

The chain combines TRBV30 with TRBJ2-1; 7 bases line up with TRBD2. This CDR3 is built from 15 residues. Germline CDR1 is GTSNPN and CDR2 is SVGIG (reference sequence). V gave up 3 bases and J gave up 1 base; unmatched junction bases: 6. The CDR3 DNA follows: TGTGCCTGGAGGCTCCCGGGGGGTTCCTACAATGAGCAGTTCTTC. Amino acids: CAWRLPGGSYNEQFF.

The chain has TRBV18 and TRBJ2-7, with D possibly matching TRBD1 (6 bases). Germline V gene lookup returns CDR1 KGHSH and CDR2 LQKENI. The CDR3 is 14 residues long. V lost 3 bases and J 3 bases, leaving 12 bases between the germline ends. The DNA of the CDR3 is TGTGCCAGCTCACCTTGGGACAATAACTACGAGCAGTACTTC. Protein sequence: CASSPWDNNYEQYF.

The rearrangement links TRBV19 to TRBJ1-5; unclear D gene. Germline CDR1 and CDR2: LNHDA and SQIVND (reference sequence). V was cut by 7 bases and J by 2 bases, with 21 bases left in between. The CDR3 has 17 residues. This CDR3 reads CASKTLGPVSGNQPQHF. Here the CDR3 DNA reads TGTGCCAGTAAAACTCTCGGCCCCGTAAGCGGCAATCAGCCCCAGCATTTT.

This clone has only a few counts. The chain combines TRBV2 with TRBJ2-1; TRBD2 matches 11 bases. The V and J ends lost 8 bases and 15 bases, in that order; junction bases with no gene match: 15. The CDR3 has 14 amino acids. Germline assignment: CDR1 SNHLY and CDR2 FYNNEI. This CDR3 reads CASSPPLTSGKMFF. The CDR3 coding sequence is TGTGCCAGCTCACCTCCCCTGACTAGCGGGAAAATGTTCTTC.

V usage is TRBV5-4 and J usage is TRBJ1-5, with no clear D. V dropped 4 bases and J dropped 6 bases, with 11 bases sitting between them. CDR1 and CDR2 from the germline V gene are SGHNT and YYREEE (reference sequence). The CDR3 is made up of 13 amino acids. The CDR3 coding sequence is TGTGCCAGCAGCGGGGATGGAGGTCAGCCCCAGCATTTT. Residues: CASSGDGGQPQHF.

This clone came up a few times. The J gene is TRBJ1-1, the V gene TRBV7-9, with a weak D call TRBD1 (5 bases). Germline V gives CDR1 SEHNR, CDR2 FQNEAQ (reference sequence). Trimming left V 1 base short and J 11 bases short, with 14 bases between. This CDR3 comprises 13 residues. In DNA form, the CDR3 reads TGTGCCAGCAGCTTAGAGTCGACAGTGGGGGCTTTCTTT. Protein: CASSLESTVGAFF.

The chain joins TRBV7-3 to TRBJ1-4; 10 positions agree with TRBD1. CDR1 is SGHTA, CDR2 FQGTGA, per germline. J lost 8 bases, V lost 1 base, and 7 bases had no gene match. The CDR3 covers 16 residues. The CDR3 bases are TGTGCCAGCAGCTTAAGGACAGGGGGGAATGAGGAAAAACTGTTTTTT. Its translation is CASSLRTGGNEEKLFF.

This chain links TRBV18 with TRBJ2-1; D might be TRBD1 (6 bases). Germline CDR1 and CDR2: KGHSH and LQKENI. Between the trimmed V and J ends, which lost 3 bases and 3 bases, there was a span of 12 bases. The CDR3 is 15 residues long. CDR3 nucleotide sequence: TGTGCCAGCTCACCCTACCGGGACATCTACAATGAGCAGTTCTTC. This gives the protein CASSPYRDIYNEQFF.

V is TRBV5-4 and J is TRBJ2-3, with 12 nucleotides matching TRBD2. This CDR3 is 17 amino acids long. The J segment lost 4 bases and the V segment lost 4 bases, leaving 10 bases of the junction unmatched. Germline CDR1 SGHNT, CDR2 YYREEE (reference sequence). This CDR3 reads CASSAPGLAGPADTQYF. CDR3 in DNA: TGTGCCAGCAGCGCGCCGGGACTAGCGGGCCCCGCAGATACGCAGTATTTT.

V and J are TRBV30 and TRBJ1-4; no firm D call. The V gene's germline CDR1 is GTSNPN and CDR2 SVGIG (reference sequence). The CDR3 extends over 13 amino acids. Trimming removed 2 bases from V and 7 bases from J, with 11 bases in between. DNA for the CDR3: TGTGCCTGGAGTTCGGGGATAGGTGAAAAACTGTTTTTT. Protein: CAWSSGIGEKLFF.

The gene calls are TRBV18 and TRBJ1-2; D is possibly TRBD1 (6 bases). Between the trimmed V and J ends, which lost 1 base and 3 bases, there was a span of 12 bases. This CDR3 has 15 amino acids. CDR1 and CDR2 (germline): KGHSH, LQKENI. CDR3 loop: CASSPQGQPDYGYTF. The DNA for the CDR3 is TGTGCCAGCTCACCACAGGGACAACCTGACTATGGCTACACCTTC.

CDR3: CASSSGVEAFF. The CDR3 coding sequence is TGTGCCAGCAGTTCAGGGGTTGAAGCTTTCTTT. The J gene is TRBJ1-1, the V gene TRBV6-5; D may be TRBD1 (6 bases). CDR3 length: 11 residues. Trimming stripped 4 bases from V and 7 bases from J, with 7 bases between. Per germline, CDR1 MNHEY and CDR2 SVGAGI.

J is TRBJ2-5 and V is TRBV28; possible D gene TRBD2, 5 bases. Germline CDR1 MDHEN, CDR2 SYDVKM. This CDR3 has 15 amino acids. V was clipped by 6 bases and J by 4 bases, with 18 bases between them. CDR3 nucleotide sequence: TGTGCCAGCAGCCCACTGGACTCCTTAGGAGAGACCCAGTACTTC. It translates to CASSPLDSLGETQYF.

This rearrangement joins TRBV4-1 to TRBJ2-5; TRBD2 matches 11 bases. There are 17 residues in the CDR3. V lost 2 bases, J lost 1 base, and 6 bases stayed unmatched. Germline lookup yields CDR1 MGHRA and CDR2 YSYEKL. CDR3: CASSQNGLAGPQETQYF. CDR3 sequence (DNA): TGCGCCAGCAGCCAAAATGGACTAGCGGGCCCCCAAGAGACCCAGTACTTC.

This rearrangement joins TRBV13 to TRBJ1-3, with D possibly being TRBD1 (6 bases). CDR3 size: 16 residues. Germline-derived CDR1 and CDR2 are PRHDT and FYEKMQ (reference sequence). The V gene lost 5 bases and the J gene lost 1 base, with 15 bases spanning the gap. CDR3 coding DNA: TGTGCCAGCAGCGACGGACAGCCTCAATCTGGAAACACCATATATTTT. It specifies CASSDGQPQSGNTIYF.

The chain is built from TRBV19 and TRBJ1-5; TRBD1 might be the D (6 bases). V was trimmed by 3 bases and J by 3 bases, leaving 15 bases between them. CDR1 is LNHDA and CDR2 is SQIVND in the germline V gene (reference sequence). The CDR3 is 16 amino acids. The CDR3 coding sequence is TGTGCCAGTAGTATCCAACCCGGACAGATCAATCAGCCCCAGCATTTT. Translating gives CASSIQPGQINQPQHF.

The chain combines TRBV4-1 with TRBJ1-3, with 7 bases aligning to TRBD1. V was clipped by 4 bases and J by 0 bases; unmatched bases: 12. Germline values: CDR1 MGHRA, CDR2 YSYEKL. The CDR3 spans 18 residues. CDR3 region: CASSPWDRQILSGNTIYF. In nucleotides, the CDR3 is TGCGCCAGCAGCCCCTGGGACAGACAAATACTCTCTGGAAACACCATATATTTT.

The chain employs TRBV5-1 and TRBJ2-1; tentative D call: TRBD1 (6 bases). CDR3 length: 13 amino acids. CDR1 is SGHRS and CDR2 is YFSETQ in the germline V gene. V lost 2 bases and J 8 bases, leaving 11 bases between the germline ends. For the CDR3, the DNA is TGCGCCAGCAGCTTCGCGCAGGGGCATGAGCAGTTCTTC. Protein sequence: CASSFAQGHEQFF.

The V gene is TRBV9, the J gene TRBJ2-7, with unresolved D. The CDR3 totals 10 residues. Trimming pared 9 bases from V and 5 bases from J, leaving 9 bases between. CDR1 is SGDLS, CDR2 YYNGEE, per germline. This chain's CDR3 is CATGGDEQYF. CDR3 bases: TGTGCCACCGGTGGAGACGAGCAGTACTTC.

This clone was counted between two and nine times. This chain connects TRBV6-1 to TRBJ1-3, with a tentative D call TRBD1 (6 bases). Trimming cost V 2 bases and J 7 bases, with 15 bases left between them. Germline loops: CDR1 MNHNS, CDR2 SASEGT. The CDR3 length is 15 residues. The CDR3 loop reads CASSEHRAARNTIYF. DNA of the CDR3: TGTGCCAGCAGTGAACACAGGGCTGCCAGGAACACCATATATTTT.

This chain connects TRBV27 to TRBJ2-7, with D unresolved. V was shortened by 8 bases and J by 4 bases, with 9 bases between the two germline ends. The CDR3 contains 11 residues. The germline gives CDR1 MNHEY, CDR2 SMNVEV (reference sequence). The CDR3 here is CASSNFYEQYF. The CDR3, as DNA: TGTGCCAGCTCTAATTTTTACGAGCAGTACTTC.

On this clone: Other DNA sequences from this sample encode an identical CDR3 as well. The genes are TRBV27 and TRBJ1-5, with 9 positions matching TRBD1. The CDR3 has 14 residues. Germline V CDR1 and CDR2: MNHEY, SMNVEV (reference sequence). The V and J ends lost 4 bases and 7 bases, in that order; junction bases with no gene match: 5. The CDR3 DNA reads TGTGCCAGCAGTTCCGGACAGGGGAACCAGCCCCAGCATTTT. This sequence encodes CASSSGQGNQPQHF.

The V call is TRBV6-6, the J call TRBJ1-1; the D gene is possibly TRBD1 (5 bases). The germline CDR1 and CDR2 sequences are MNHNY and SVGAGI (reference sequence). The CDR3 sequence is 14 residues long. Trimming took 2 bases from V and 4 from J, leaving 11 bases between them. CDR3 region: CASSYPAGPTEAFF. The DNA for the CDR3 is TGTGCCAGCAGTTACCCGGCAGGGCCCACTGAAGCTTTCTTT.

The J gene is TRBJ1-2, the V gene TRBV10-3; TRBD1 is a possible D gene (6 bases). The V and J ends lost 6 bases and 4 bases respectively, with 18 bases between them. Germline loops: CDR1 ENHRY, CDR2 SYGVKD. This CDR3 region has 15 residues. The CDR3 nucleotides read TGTGCCATCAGCAAGGGACAAAACTTCGGCTATGGCTACACCTTC. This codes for CAISKGQNFGYGYTF.

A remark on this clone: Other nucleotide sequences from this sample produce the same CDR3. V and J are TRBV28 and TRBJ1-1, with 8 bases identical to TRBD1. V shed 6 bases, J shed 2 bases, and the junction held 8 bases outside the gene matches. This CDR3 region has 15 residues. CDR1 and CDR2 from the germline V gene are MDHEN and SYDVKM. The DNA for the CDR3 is TGTGCCAGCAGCTTACCCTCAGGGGGCAACACTGAAGCTTTCTTT. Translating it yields CASSLPSGGNTEAFF. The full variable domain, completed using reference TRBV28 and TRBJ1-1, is DVKVTQSSRYLVKRTGEKVFLECVQDMDHENMFWYRQDPGLGLRLIYFSYDVKMKEKGDIPEGYSVSREKKERFSLILESASTNQTSMYLCASSLPSGGNTEAFFGQGTRLTVV.

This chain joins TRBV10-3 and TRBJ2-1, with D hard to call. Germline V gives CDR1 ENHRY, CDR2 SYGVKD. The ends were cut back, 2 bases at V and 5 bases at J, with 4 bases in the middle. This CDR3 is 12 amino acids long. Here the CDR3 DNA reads TGTGCCATCAGTGAGGGAGACAATGAGCAGTTCTTC. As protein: CAISEGDNEQFF.

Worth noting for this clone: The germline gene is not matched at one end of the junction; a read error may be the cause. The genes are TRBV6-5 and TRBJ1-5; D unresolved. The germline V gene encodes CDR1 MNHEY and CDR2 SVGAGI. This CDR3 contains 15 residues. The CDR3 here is CASRPDGWSNQPQNF. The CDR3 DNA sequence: TGTGCCAGCAGGCCAGATGGCTGGAGCAATCAGCCCCAGAATTTT.

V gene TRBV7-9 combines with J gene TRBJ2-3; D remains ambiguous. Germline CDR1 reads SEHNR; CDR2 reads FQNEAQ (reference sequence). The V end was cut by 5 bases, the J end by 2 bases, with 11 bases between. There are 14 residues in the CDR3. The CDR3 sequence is CASSPPKNTDTQYF. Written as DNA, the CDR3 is TGTGCCAGCAGCCCCCCAAAAAACACAGATACGCAGTATTTT. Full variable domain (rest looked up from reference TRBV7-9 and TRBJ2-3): DTGVSQNPRHKITKRGQNVTFRCDPISEHNRLYWYRQTLGQGPEFLTYFQNEAQLEKSRLLSDRFSAERPKGSFSTLEIQRTEQGDSAMYLCASSPPKNTDTQYFGPGTRLTVL.

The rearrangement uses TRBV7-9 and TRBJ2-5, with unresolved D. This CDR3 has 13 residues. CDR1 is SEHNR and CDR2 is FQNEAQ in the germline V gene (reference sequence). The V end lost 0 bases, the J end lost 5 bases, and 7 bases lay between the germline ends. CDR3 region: CASSLALRETQYF. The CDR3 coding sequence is TGTGCCAGCAGCTTAGCGCTCCGGGAGACCCAGTACTTC. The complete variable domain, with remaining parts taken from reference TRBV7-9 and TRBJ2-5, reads DTGVSQNPRHKITKRGQNVTFRCDPISEHNRLYWYRQTLGQGPEFLTYFQNEAQLEKSRLLSDRFSAERPKGSFSTLEIQRTEQGDSAMYLCASSLALRETQYFGPGTRLLVL.